This T cell receptor beta chain was observed in a study of blood T cell repertoires in COVID-19. On the study more broadly: Samples taken during acute and convalescent COVID-19 were collected in the United States, Italy and Spain. PBMCs, B-cell-depleted T cells, or T cells provided the cDNA or gDNA that made up the material.

Germline CDR1 is SGHDN and CDR2 is FVKESK. The CDR3 spans 16 residues. The J segment lost 6 bases and the V segment lost 1 base, leaving 10 bases of the junction unmatched. This clone was observed a handful of times. TCRdb's copy holds only in-frame clones and misses some; the assay was immunoSEQ multiplex PCR. The repertoire includes some 74,000 clones, around 85% of them detected once, and approximately 10% sits in the top ten. The clonotype originates from a woman aged 45-59 years with acute or convalescent COVID-19. V and J are TRBV14 and TRBJ2-7, with 9 bases matching TRBD2. Source material: peripheral blood. CDR3 in amino acids: CASSQGGGLAGSEQYF. CDR3 bases: TGTGCCAGCAGCCAAGGGGGAGGCCTAGCGGGGTCCGAGCAGTACTTC.